The 13 T cell receptor beta chains below come from one sample, sequenced in a study of shared clonotypes between healthy human individuals. Assay: immunoSEQ multiplex PCR; the TCRdb copy retains only in-frame clones and omits some. This repertoire shows roughly 500,000 clones, more than 75% found once; its top ten account for approximately 12%. The sample taken for sequencing was PBMCs. These receptors were obtained from a woman between 40 and 50 years old in good health. Some clones in this sample may be carry-over from other donors' samples.

The chain joins TRBV19 to TRBJ1-3; tentatively, D is TRBD1 (5 bases). Per germline, CDR1 LNHDA and CDR2 SQIVND (reference sequence). The germline V and J ends were trimmed by 6 bases and 0 bases, with 9 bases remaining between them. The CDR3 is made up of 14 amino acids. The DNA for the CDR3 is TGTGCCAGTAGAGGGACTTTCTCTGGAAACACCATATATTTT. Its protein is CASRGTFSGNTIYF.

This clone has only one observation. J is TRBJ2-1 and V is TRBV6-6, with 13 bases fitting TRBD2. Losses at the gene ends were 5 bases for V and 6 bases for J; bases not matched to a gene: 7. The CDR3 loop spans 16 amino acids. The germline V gene encodes CDR1 MNHNY and CDR2 SVGAGI (reference sequence). As DNA, the CDR3 is TGTGCCAGCAGTGGACTAGCGGGAGTTTCGGGCAATGAGCAGTTCTTC. Amino acids: CASSGLAGVSGNEQFF.

The chain is built from TRBV9 and TRBJ2-7, with D perhaps TRBD1 or TRBD2 (5 bases each). There are 15 residues in the CDR3. The germline gives CDR1 SGDLS, CDR2 YYNGEE. The V end was cut by 0 bases, the J end by 5 bases, with 15 bases between. CDR3 sequence: CASSVEGSTWDEQYF. The CDR3 nucleotides are TGTGCCAGCAGCGTAGAGGGGAGTACGTGGGACGAGCAGTACTTC.

This chain links TRBV5-1 with TRBJ1-5; TRBD1 might be the D (5 bases). The CDR3 is 16 amino acids. V shed 0 bases and J shed 2 bases, with 12 bases lying between them. From germline, CDR1 is SGHRS and CDR2 YFSETQ. The CDR3 loop reads CASSLDGRRGNQPQHF. The CDR3 coding sequence is TGCGCCAGCAGCTTGGACGGTCGCAGGGGCAATCAGCCCCAGCATTTT.

The chain combines TRBV11-2 with TRBJ2-2; 12 bases map to TRBD2. This CDR3 contains 16 residues. The junction had 2 bases not matched to a gene; V was cut back by 3 bases and J by 3 bases. CDR1 and CDR2 (germline): SGHAT, FQNNGV. In DNA, the CDR3 is TGTGCCAGCAGCTTCGGACTAGCGGGGTACACCGGGGAGCTGTTTTTT. It encodes CASSFGLAGYTGELFF.

The chain is built from TRBV30 and TRBJ2-2; no clear D gene. V was trimmed by 4 bases and J by 6 bases, leaving 6 bases between them. Germline loops: CDR1 GTSNPN, CDR2 SVGIG (reference sequence). The CDR3 is 11 residues long. In DNA, the CDR3 is TGTGCCTGGACTTGGTCCGGGGAGCTGTTTTTT. Residues: CAWTWSGELFF.

A few counts support this clone. The chain uses TRBV6-1 and TRBJ2-7, with TRBD2 matching over 10 bases. CDR1 and CDR2 from the germline V gene are MNHNS and SASEGT. This CDR3 contains 15 residues. With V trimmed by 4 bases and J by 1 base, 4 bases remained unmatched. In DNA, the CDR3 is TGTGCCAGCAGTGTAGGGACTAGCGAGTCCTACGAGCAGTACTTC. Its protein is CASSVGTSESYEQYF.

This sequence joins TRBV7-2 and TRBJ2-7; no definite D call. Germline V CDR1 and CDR2: SGHTA, FQGNSA. Trimming took off 1 base at V and 4 bases at J, with 11 bases between the two ends. The CDR3 consists of 14 residues. The CDR3 DNA reads TGTGCCAGCAGCTTAGATCGGGCGATTTACGAGCAGTACTTC. Translated: CASSLDRAIYEQYF.

This chain joins TRBV4-3 and TRBJ2-3; 10 positions match TRBD2. With 1 base clipped from V and 4 bases from J, the junction kept 17 bases outside the gene matches. This CDR3 is built from 20 residues. Germline values: CDR1 LGHNA, CDR2 YSLEER. Here the CDR3 DNA reads TGCGCCAGCAGCCAAGCTACGAGACAAACGAGCGGGAGGGGGGCAGATACGCAGTATTTT. It yields the protein CASSQATRQTSGRGADTQYF.

This clone has more than one count but fewer than ten. The chain carries TRBV9 and TRBJ2-3, with 10 bases fitting TRBD2. The length of the CDR3 is 17 residues. Per germline, CDR1 SGDLS and CDR2 YYNGEE. The trim removed 0 bases at V and 4 bases at J, leaving 8 bases unmatched. The CDR3, as DNA: TGTGCCAGCAGCGTAGGGGCTAGCGGGAGACGAGCAGATACGCAGTATTTT. Protein: CASSVGASGRRADTQYF.

The chain combines TRBV28 with TRBJ1-2; 8 nucleotides agree with TRBD1. CDR1 MDHEN and CDR2 SYDVKM come from the germline V gene. V gave up 5 bases and J gave up 4 bases; unmatched junction bases: 3. This CDR3 is built from 13 residues. CDR3 sequence (DNA): TGTGCCAGCAGTCAAGACAGGGGCTATGGCTACACCTTC. Translated: CASSQDRGYGYTF.

The rearrangement links TRBV6-4 to TRBJ1-1; tentative D call: TRBD1 (5 bases). Germline assignment: CDR1 MRHNA and CDR2 SNTAGT. V was trimmed by 5 bases and J by 0 bases, leaving 13 bases between them. This CDR3 spans 15 amino acids. CDR3 protein: CASSNQGRLNTEAFF. The DNA for the CDR3 is TGTGCCAGCAGTAATCAGGGTAGACTGAACACTGAAGCTTTCTTT.

The rearrangement joins TRBV9 to TRBJ2-1; TRBD2 matches 8 bases. This CDR3 comprises 15 residues. Germline CDR1 and CDR2: SGDLS and YYNGEE. Trimming took 4 bases from V and 4 from J; bases not matched to a gene: 7. CDR3 amino acids: CASSTGTSLYNEQFF. CDR3 nucleotide sequence: TGTGCCAGCAGCACCGGGACTAGTCTGTACAATGAGCAGTTCTTC.